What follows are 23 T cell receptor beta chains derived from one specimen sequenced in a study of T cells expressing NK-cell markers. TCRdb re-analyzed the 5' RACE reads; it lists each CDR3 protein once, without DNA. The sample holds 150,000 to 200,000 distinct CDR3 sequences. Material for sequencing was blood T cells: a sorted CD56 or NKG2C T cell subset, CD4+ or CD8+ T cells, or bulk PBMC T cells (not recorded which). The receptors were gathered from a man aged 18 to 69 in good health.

Here the CDR3 reads CSVGSGRPNEKLFF. The chain uses TRBV29-1 and TRBJ1-4. CDR3 length equals 14 residues. Germline values: CDR1 SQVTM, CDR2 ANQGSEA.

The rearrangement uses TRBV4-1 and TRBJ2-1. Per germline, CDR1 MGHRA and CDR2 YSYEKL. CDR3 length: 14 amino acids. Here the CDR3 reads CASSQAIASNEQFF.

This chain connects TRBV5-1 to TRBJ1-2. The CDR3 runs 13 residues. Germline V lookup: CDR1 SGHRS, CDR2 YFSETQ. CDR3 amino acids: CASSLNGVDGYTF.

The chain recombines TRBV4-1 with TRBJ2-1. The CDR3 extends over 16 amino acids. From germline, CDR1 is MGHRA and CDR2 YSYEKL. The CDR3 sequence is CASSYAEIGLYNEQFF.

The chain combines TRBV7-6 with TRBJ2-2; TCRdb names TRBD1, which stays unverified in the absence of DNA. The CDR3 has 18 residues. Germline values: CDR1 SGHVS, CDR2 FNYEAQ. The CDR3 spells CASSQTWGQSGRTGELFF.

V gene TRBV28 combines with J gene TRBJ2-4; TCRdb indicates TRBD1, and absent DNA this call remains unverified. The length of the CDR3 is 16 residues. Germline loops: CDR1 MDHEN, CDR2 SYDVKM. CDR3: CASSFPTALAKNIQYF. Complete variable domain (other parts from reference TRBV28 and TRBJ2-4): DVKVTQSSRYLVKRTGEKVFLECVQDMDHENMFWYRQDPGLGLRLIYFSYDVKMKEKGDIPEGYSVSREKKERFSLILESASTNQTSMYLCASSFPTALAKNIQYFGAGTRLSVL.

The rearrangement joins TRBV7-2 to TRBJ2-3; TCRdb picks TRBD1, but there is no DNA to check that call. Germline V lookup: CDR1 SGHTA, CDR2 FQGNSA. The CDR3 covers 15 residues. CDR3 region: CASSLVGTGLRTQYF.

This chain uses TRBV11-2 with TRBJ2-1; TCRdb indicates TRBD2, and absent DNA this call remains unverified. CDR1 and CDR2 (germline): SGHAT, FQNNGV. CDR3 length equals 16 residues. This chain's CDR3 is CASSLWDLAGGNEQFF.

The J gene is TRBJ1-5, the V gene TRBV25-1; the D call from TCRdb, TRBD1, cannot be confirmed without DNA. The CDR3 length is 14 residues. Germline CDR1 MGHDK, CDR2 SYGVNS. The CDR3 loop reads CASSVGVTNQPQHF.

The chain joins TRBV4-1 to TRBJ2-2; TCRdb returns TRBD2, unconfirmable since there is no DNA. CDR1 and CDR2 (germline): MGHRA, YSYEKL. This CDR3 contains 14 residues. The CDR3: CASSQREVTGELFF.

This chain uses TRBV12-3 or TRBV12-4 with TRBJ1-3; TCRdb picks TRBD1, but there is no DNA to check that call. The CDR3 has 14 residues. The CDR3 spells CASSTEGPANTIYF.

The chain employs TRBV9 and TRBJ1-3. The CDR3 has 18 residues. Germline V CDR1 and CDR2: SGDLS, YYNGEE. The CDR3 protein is CASNSYWVVRSLGNTIYF.

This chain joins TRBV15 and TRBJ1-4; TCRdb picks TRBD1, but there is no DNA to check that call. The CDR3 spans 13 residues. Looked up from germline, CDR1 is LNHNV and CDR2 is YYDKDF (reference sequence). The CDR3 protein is CATCPGAGEKLFF.

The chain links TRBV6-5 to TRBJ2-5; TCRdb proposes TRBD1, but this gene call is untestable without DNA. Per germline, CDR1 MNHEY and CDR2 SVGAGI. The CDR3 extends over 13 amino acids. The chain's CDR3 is CASSSQGQETQYF.

The CDR3: CASSLLGTAFYEQYF. The chain combines TRBV28 with TRBJ2-7; TCRdb's D call, TRBD1, is unchecked because there is no DNA. The CDR3 is made up of 15 amino acids. Germline V gene lookup returns CDR1 MDHEN and CDR2 SYDVKM. Full variable domain (rest looked up from reference TRBV28 and TRBJ2-7): DVKVTQSSRYLVKRTGEKVFLECVQDMDHENMFWYRQDPGLGLRLIYFSYDVKMKEKGDIPEGYSVSREKKERFSLILESASTNQTSMYLCASSLLGTAFYEQYFGPGTRLTVT.

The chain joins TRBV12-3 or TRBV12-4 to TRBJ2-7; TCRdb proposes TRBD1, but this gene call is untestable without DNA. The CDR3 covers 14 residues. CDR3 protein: CASNEQGMNYEQYF.

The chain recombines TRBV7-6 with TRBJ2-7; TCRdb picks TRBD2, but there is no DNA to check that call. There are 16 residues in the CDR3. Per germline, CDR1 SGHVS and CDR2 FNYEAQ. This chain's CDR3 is CASSLAIGLESYEQYF.

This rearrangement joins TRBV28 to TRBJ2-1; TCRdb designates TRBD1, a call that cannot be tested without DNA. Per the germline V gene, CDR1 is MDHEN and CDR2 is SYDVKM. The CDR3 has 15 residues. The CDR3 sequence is CASSPGQASYNEQFF. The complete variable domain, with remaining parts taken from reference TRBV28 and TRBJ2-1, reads DVKVTQSSRYLVKRTGEKVFLECVQDMDHENMFWYRQDPGLGLRLIYFSYDVKMKEKGDIPEGYSVSREKKERFSLILESASTNQTSMYLCASSPGQASYNEQFFGPGTRLTVL.

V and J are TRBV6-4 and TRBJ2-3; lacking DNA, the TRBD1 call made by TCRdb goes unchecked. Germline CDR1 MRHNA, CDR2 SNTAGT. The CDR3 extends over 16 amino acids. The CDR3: CASSSGQGTSTDTQYF.

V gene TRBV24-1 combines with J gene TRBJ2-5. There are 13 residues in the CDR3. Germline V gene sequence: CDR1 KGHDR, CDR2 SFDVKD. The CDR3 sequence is CATSNDGLETQYF.

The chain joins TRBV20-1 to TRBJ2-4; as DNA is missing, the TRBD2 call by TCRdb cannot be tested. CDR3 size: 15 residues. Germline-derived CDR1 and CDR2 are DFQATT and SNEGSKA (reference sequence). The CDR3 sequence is CSARDSGTTGNIQYF.

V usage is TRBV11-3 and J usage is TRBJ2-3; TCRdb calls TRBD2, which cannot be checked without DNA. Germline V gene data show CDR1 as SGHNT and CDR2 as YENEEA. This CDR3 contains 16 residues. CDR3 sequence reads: CASSLGLQTSTDTQYF. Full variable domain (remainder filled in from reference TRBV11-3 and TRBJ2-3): EAGVVQSPRYKIIEKKQPVAFWCNPISGHNTLYWYLQNLGQGPELLIRYENEEAVDDSQLPKDRFSAERLKGVDSTLKIQPAELGDSAVYLCASSLGLQTSTDTQYFGPGTRLTVL.

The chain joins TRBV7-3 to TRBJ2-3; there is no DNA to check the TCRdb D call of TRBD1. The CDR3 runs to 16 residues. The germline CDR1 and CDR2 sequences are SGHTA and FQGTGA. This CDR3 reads CASSLSAPTSTDTQYF.